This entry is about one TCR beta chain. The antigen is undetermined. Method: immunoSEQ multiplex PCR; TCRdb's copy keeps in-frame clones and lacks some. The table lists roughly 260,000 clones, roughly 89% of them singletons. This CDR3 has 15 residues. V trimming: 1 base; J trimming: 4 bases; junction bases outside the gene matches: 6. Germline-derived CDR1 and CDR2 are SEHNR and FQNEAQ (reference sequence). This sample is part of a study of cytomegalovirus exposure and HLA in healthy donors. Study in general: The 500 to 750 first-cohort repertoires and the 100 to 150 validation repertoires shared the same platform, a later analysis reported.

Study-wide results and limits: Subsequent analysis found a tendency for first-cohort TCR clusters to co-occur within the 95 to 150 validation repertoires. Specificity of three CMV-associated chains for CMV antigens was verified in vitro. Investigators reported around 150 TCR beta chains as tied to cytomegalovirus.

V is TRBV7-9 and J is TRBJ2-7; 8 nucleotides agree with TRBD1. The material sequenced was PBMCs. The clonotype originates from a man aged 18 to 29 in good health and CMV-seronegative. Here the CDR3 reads CASSLVDRGQYEQYF. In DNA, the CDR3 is TGTGCCAGCAGCTTAGTCGACAGGGGACAGTACGAGCAGTACTTC.